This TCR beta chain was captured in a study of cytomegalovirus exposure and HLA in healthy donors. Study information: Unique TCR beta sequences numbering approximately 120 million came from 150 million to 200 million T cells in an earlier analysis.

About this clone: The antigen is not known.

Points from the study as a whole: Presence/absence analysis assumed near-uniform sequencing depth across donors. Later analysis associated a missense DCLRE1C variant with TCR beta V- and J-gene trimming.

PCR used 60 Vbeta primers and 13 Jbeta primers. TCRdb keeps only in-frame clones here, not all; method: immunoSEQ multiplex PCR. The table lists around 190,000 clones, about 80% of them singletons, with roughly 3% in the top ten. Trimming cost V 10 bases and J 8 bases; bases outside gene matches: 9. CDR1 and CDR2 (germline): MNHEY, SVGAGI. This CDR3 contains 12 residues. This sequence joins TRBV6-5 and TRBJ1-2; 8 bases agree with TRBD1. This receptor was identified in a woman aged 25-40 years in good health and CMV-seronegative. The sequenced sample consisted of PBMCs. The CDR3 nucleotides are TGTGCCACAGGACAGGGCTCGCGCGGCTACACCTTC. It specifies CATGQGSRGYTF.